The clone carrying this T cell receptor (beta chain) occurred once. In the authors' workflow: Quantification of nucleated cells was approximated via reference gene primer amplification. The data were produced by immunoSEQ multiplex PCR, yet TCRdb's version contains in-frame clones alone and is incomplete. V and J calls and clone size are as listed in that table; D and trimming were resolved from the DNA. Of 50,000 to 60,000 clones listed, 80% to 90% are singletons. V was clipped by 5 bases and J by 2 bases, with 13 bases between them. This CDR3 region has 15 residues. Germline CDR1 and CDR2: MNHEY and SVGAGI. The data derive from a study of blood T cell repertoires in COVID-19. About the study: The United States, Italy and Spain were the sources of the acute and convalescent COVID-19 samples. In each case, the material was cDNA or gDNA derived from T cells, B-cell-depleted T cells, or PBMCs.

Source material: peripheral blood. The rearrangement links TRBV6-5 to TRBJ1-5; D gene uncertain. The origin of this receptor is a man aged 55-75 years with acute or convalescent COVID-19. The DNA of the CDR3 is TGTGCCAGCAGTAACGGGAAGCTAGGCAATCAGCCCCAGCATTTT. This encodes CASSNGKLGNQPQHF.